The 23 T cell receptor beta chains below were found in one sample sequenced in a study of shared clonotypes between healthy human individuals. This table comes from immunoSEQ multiplex PCR, and its TCRdb copy is limited to in-frame clones, with some not included. The sample comprises approximately 400,000 clones, 90% to 97% of which are singletons, and around 0.3% rests with the top ten. The specimen was memory CD8+ T cells sorted from blood. Described subset: CD45RO+ cells pooled with CCR7-negative TemRA cells. The receptors originated from a man aged 25 to 40 in good health.

This clone was detected only once. V is TRBV7-9 and J is TRBJ1-1; no clear D gene. This CDR3 region has 12 residues. CDR1 and CDR2 from the germline V gene are SEHNR and FQNEAQ (reference sequence). V lost 4 bases, J lost 3 bases, and 6 bases lay in between. The CDR3 coding sequence is TGTGCCAGCAGCTCAGACTACACTGAAGCTTTCTTT. Translation: CASSSDYTEAFF.

This chain uses TRBV28 with TRBJ1-4; 12 bases fit TRBD1. The CDR3 has 14 amino acids. Germline-derived CDR1 and CDR2 are MDHEN and SYDVKM. V shed 6 bases, J shed 14 bases, and the junction held 10 bases outside the gene matches. The CDR3: CASSPGQGARGLFF. CDR3 nucleotide sequence: TGTGCCAGCAGCCCGGGACAGGGGGCGCGGGGGCTGTTTTTT.

The chain employs TRBV28 and TRBJ1-2, with D maybe TRBD1 (5 bases). The germline gives CDR1 MDHEN, CDR2 SYDVKM. Trimming pared 4 bases from V and 4 bases from J, leaving 28 bases between. This CDR3 contains 19 residues. CDR3 region: CASSSLANPQDSISYGYTF. CDR3 sequence (DNA): TGTGCCAGCAGTTCACTAGCCAACCCACAGGACTCCATATCCTATGGCTACACCTTC.

This chain links TRBV20-1 with TRBJ1-3; the D is unclear. Trimming pared 8 bases from V and 2 bases from J, leaving 7 bases between. Germline V gene lookup returns CDR1 DFQATT and CDR2 SNEGSKA (reference sequence). This CDR3 has 11 amino acids. CDR3 nucleotides: TGCAGTCTGAGGGCTGGAAACACCATATATTTT. Residues: CSLRAGNTIYF.

The chain joins TRBV11-2 to TRBJ1-6; the D is unclear. V lost 2 bases and J lost 5, with 10 bases in between. CDR1 is SGHAT, CDR2 FQNNGV, per germline. The CDR3 has 15 amino acids. The CDR3 spells CASSLSGRNNSPLHF. CDR3 bases: TGTGCCAGCAGCTTATCCGGGAGAAATAATTCACCCCTCCACTTT.

The V and J genes are TRBV28 and TRBJ1-4, with D possibly TRBD1 on 6 matching bases. Between the trimmed V and J ends, which lost 6 bases and 8 bases, there was a span of 10 bases. Per the germline V gene, CDR1 is MDHEN and CDR2 is SYDVKM. The CDR3 covers 12 residues. The CDR3 region is CASRGGYEKLFF. The CDR3 DNA reads TGTGCCAGCAGAGGGGGATACGAAAAACTGTTTTTT.

The chain carries TRBV19 and TRBJ2-3; TRBD1 aligns across 7 bases. Germline V gene lookup returns CDR1 LNHDA and CDR2 SQIVND (reference sequence). Trimming removed 6 bases from V and 3 bases from J; junction bases left unmatched: 6. CDR3 size: 14 residues. CDR3 loop: CASRNRGETDTQYF. For the CDR3, the DNA is TGTGCCAGTAGAAACAGGGGTGAAACAGATACGCAGTATTTT.

The chain employs TRBV27 and TRBJ2-1, with 7 bases aligning to TRBD2. Germline-derived CDR1 and CDR2 are MNHEY and SMNVEV (reference sequence). V lost 5 bases to trimming and J lost 1 base; unmatched junction nucleotides: 5. The CDR3 has 15 residues. CDR3 nucleotides: TGTGCCAGCAGTAGACTAGCTGGTTCCTACAATGAGCAGTTCTTC. Encoded protein: CASSRLAGSYNEQFF.

The gene calls are TRBV18 and TRBJ2-1; D is ambiguous. The germline CDR1 and CDR2 sequences are KGHSH and LQKENI. The CDR3 consists of 12 residues. The V end lost 3 bases, the J end lost 6 bases, and 6 bases lay between the germline ends. The CDR3 DNA sequence: TGTGCCAGCTCACCTGCACGCAATGAGCAGTTCTTC. This gives the protein CASSPARNEQFF.

This chain joins TRBV2 and TRBJ2-7; the match to TRBD2 covers 7 bases. The CDR3 loop spans 15 amino acids. In germline, CDR1 is SNHLY, CDR2 FYNNEI. V dropped 7 bases and J dropped 0; count of bases not matched to a gene: 9. The CDR3 loop reads CASKLSSGISYEQYF. The CDR3, as DNA: TGTGCCAGCAAGCTCTCTAGCGGTATCTCCTACGAGCAGTACTTC.

This chain uses TRBV28 with TRBJ2-7; TRBD2 matches 10 bases. Germline V lookup: CDR1 MDHEN, CDR2 SYDVKM. J was trimmed by 0 bases and V by 4 bases; bases with no gene match: 6. The CDR3 has 16 amino acids. The CDR3, as DNA: TGTGCCAGCAGTTCGCTGACTAGCGGGTTCTCCTACGAGCAGTACTTC. Its translation is CASSSLTSGFSYEQYF.

This rearrangement joins TRBV2 to TRBJ2-7; TRBD1 aligns across 10 bases. The CDR3 length is 12 residues. The germline gives CDR1 SNHLY, CDR2 FYNNEI. The V segment lost 7 bases and the J segment 7 bases; nucleotides outside the gene matches: 4. CDR3 in amino acids: CASTDRGQEQYF. CDR3 coding DNA: TGTGCCAGCACCGACAGGGGGCAGGAGCAGTACTTC.

The chain has TRBV10-3 and TRBJ1-1, with 8 bases matching TRBD1. Germline V lookup: CDR1 ENHRY, CDR2 SYGVKD. V shed 6 bases and J 3 bases; nucleotides not matched to a gene: 3. The CDR3 spans 13 residues. The chain's CDR3 is CAIRLQGDTEAFF. CDR3 nucleotides: TGTGCCATCAGATTACAGGGGGACACTGAAGCTTTCTTT.

The CDR3 DNA follows: TGCGCCAGCAGCTTGACTACAGGGTCGGGGAATGAGCAGTTCTTC. Amino acid sequence: CASSLTTGSGNEQFF. This chain links TRBV5-1 with TRBJ2-1, with D tentatively TRBD1 (6 bases). Germline values: CDR1 SGHRS, CDR2 YFSETQ. The length of the CDR3 is 15 residues. Trimming stripped 1 base from V and 7 bases from J, with 15 bases between.

The J gene is TRBJ1-6, the V gene TRBV29-1; D gene ambiguous. With 6 bases removed from V and 0 bases from J, the gap between germline ends came to 12 bases. Per the germline V gene, CDR1 is SQVTM and CDR2 is ANQGSEA. This CDR3 has 15 residues. The CDR3 loop is CSVTVGNSYNSPLHF. The CDR3 bases are TGCAGCGTGACGGTGGGAAACTCCTATAATTCACCCCTCCACTTT.

The rearrangement uses TRBV9 and TRBJ1-2; D possibly corresponds to TRBD1 (5 bases). Germline V gives CDR1 SGDLS, CDR2 YYNGEE. This CDR3 contains 14 residues. V dropped 1 base and J dropped 5 bases, with 12 bases sitting between them. DNA of the CDR3: TGTGCCAGCAGCGTATATGACAGCCCTTATGGCTACACCTTC. It translates to CASSVYDSPYGYTF.

This rearrangement joins TRBV6-1 to TRBJ1-5; D remains unclear. From germline, CDR1 is MNHNS and CDR2 SASEGT. The CDR3 runs 13 residues. The V end was cut by 2 bases, the J end by 7 bases, with 9 bases between. The CDR3 bases are TGTGCCAGCAGTGAAAGGGAGGCGCAGCCCCAGCATTTT. Its translation: CASSEREAQPQHF.

The chain employs TRBV15 and TRBJ2-3; no clear D gene. The CDR3 consists of 14 residues. The germline V and J ends were trimmed by 0 bases and 4 bases, with 8 bases remaining between them. Per the germline V gene, CDR1 is LNHNV and CDR2 is YYDKDF (reference sequence). CDR3 loop: CATSRDTQADTQYF. CDR3 bases: TGTGCCACCAGCAGAGATACCCAGGCAGATACGCAGTATTTT.

The chain couples TRBV7-2 to TRBJ2-1; D remains ambiguous. The CDR3 contains 12 residues. Trimming left V 5 bases short and J 1 base short, with 3 bases between. Looked up from germline, CDR1 is SGHTA and CDR2 is FQGNSA. CDR3 DNA: TGTGCCAGCAGCCTATCCTACAATGAGCAGTTCTTC. The encoded protein is CASSLSYNEQFF.

The V gene is TRBV4-1, the J gene TRBJ2-5; TRBD2 agrees at 10 bases. The germline V gene has CDR1 MGHRA and CDR2 YSYEKL. Trimming removed 0 bases from V and 3 bases from J; junction bases left unmatched: 10. The CDR3 contains 18 residues. The CDR3 DNA is TGCGCCAGCAGCCAAGAAAGCGGGAGGGCCGTGTTTAAAGAGACCCAGTACTTC. This codes for CASSQESGRAVFKETQYF.

V gene TRBV30 combines with J gene TRBJ2-1, with 15 bases that match TRBD2. This CDR3 comprises 16 residues. Trimming took 0 bases from V and 4 from J; bases not matched to a gene: 1. Germline V lookup: CDR1 GTSNPN, CDR2 SVGIG (reference sequence). The CDR3 nucleotides are TGTGCCTGGAGTGTAGGACTAGCGGGAGGGTACAATGAGCAGTTCTTC. Residues: CAWSVGLAGGYNEQFF.

J is TRBJ1-2 and V is TRBV19; D is uncertain. Trimming pared 8 bases from V and 8 bases from J, leaving 12 bases between. This CDR3 region has 11 residues. Per germline, CDR1 LNHDA and CDR2 SQIVND (reference sequence). CDR3 sequence: CASFSVWGYTF. CDR3 in DNA: TGTGCCAGTTTCTCGGTGTGGGGCTACACCTTC.

The V gene is TRBV7-6, the J gene TRBJ2-1; possibly TRBD2 for D (6 bases). The V end was cut by 2 bases, the J end by 5 bases, with 13 bases between. The germline V gene has CDR1 SGHVS and CDR2 FNYEAQ. The CDR3 has 15 residues. The CDR3 loop reads CASSLSRRENNEQFF. In DNA form, the CDR3 reads TGTGCCAGCAGCTTAAGTAGGAGGGAGAACAATGAGCAGTTCTTC.